Following are 24 T cell receptor beta chains from one sample sequenced in a study of control samples from healthy donors and cancer patients. The method was immunoSEQ multiplex PCR; TCRdb's version includes in-frame clones alone and lacks a portion of them. The table lists about 170,000 clones, roughly 91% of them singletons. The sequencing sample was made of blood. The source of these receptors is a woman under 40 in good health.

The chain carries TRBV30 and TRBJ2-7; TRBD1 or TRBD2 may be the D gene (5 bases each). V was pared by 0 bases and J by 0 bases, with 15 bases between. The CDR3 is made up of 16 amino acids. Germline loops: CDR1 GTSNPN, CDR2 SVGIG (reference sequence). The CDR3 reads CAWSVRRGEISYEQYF. In nucleotides, the CDR3 is TGTGCCTGGAGTGTACGAAGAGGGGAAATCTCCTACGAGCAGTACTTC.

The rearrangement links TRBV28 to TRBJ1-2, with 7 bases matching TRBD1. CDR3 length: 13 amino acids. After removal of 2 bases from V and 7 bases from J, the junction contained 4 bases not matched to a gene. The V gene's germline CDR1 is MDHEN and CDR2 SYDVKM. CDR3 residues: CASSLQGGAGYTF. The CDR3 region has the DNA TGTGCCAGCAGTTTACAGGGGGGCGCTGGCTACACCTTC.

This clone was seen just once. The chain joins TRBV28 to TRBJ1-4, with TRBD1 as a possible D gene (6 bases). This CDR3 spans 15 amino acids. Germline V lookup: CDR1 MDHEN, CDR2 SYDVKM. V lost 2 bases and J lost 1, with 8 bases in between. CDR3 nucleotides: TGTGCCAGCAGTTTAGGGGGCCAAACTAATGAAAAACTGTTTTTT. Its translation: CASSLGGQTNEKLFF.

Turning to this clone: Other DNA sequences in the same sample also yield this CDR3. This sequence joins TRBV5-1 and TRBJ1-4; D uncertain. Trimming shortened V by 2 bases and J by 0 bases, and 5 bases separated the two germline ends. Germline loops: CDR1 SGHRS, CDR2 YFSETQ. The CDR3 is 14 residues long. Here the CDR3 reads CASSFSATNEKLFF. The CDR3 bases are TGCGCCAGCAGCTTTAGTGCAACTAATGAAAAACTGTTTTTT.

This sequence joins TRBV30 and TRBJ1-5; TRBD1 aligns across 7 bases. This CDR3 is built from 13 residues. Looked up from germline, CDR1 is GTSNPN and CDR2 is SVGIG (reference sequence). The V segment lost 1 base and the J segment 6 bases; nucleotides outside the gene matches: 3. Here the CDR3 reads CAWSAGGGQPQHF. CDR3 nucleotides: TGTGCCTGGAGTGCAGGGGGGGGTCAGCCCCAGCATTTT.

The V and J genes are TRBV11-2 and TRBJ2-7, with 8 positions matching TRBD2. V dropped 0 bases and J dropped 4; count of bases not matched to a gene: 11. This CDR3 is built from 17 residues. Germline V gives CDR1 SGHAT, CDR2 FQNNGV. The CDR3 spells CASSLDRGAGVSYEQYF. For the CDR3, the DNA is TGTGCCAGCAGCTTAGATCGGGGAGCGGGAGTTTCATACGAGCAGTACTTC.

This clone has more than one count but fewer than ten. This chain connects TRBV21-1 to TRBJ2-1; the table gives TRBD2 as D, unverified against the DNA. TRBV21-1 is deemed a pseudogene. This CDR3 has 15 amino acids. This CDR3 is CASSKGKGGDNEQFF. The DNA for the CDR3 is TGTGCCAGCAGCAAAGGAAAGGGGGGGGACAATGAGCAGTTCTTC.

The genes are TRBV28 and TRBJ1-2, with TRBD1 identical over 10 bases. This CDR3 spans 15 amino acids. Losses at the gene ends were 6 bases for V and 3 bases for J; bases not matched to a gene: 7. The germline V gene has CDR1 MDHEN and CDR2 SYDVKM. The CDR3 is CASRTTGTGDYGYTF. As DNA, the CDR3 is TGTGCCAGCAGAACCACCGGGACAGGGGACTATGGCTACACCTTC.

The gene calls are TRBV25-1 and TRBJ2-2; D is possibly TRBD2 (7 bases). Trimming removed 0 bases at V and 5 bases at J, with 10 bases between. CDR1 and CDR2 (germline): MGHDK, SYGVNS. CDR3 length equals 15 residues. CDR3 DNA: TGTGCCAGCAGTGAATACAGGGGAGGGACCGGGGAGCTGTTTTTT. It is translated as CASSEYRGGTGELFF. Complete variable domain (other parts from reference TRBV25-1 and TRBJ2-2): EADIYQTPRYLVIGTGKKITLECSQTMGHDKMYWYQQDPGMELHLIHYSYGVNSTEKGDLSSESTVSRIRTEHFPLTLESARPSHTSQYLCASSEYRGGTGELFFGEGSRLTVL.

The rearrangement joins TRBV12-2 to TRBJ2-7; the table's D call of TRBD2 was not tested on the DNA. TRBV12-2 is described as a pseudogene. The CDR3 has 14 residues. DNA for the CDR3: TGTGCAAGTCGAACCCTAGCTTTCACCTACGAGCAGTACTTC. It yields the protein CASRTLAFTYEQYF.

The chain recombines TRBV27 with TRBJ1-1; D gene ambiguous. Germline CDR1 and CDR2: MNHEY and SMNVEV (reference sequence). There are 15 residues in the CDR3. Trimming shortened V by 3 bases and J by 0 bases, and 11 bases separated the two germline ends. The CDR3 region is CASSFPLLMNTEAFF. CDR3 nucleotide sequence: TGTGCCAGCAGTTTCCCCTTACTCATGAACACTGAAGCTTTCTTT.

This clone was found once. V and J are TRBV7-9 and TRBJ1-5; 8 bases line up with TRBD1. Germline CDR1 reads SEHNR; CDR2 reads FQNEAQ (reference sequence). After removal of 1 base from V and 1 base from J, the junction contained 6 bases not matched to a gene. CDR3 length: 17 residues. The CDR3, as DNA: TGTGCCAGCAGCTTAGTTTACCAGGGGGCGAGCAATCAGCCCCAGCATTTT. Its protein product is CASSLVYQGASNQPQHF. Full variable domain (rest looked up from reference TRBV7-9 and TRBJ1-5): DTGVSQNPRHKITKRGQNVTFRCDPISEHNRLYWYRQTLGQGPEFLTYFQNEAQLEKSRLLSDRFSAERPKGSFSTLEIQRTEQGDSAMYLCASSLVYQGASNQPQHFGDGTRLSIL.

V gene TRBV5-5 combines with J gene TRBJ1-2; no clear D gene. The CDR3 is 13 amino acids. Looked up from germline, CDR1 is SGHKS and CDR2 is YYEKEE (reference sequence). V was pared by 1 base and J by 2 bases, with 6 bases between. The CDR3 bases are TGTGCCAGCAGCTTGACGGTGAACTATGGCTACACCTTC. Its protein is CASSLTVNYGYTF.

The rearrangement joins TRBV15 to TRBJ1-1; 9 nucleotides match TRBD1. The CDR3 extends over 14 amino acids. Germline CDR1 and CDR2: LNHNV and YYDKDF (reference sequence). V shed 5 bases and J 4 bases; nucleotides not matched to a gene: 5. In nucleotides, the CDR3 is TGTGCCACCAGCCTTACGACAGGGGGCACTGAAGCTTTCTTT. This encodes CATSLTTGGTEAFF.

The V gene is TRBV6-4, the J gene TRBJ2-3; D is tentatively TRBD1 or TRBD2 (6 bases each). There are 14 residues in the CDR3. Per germline, CDR1 MRHNA and CDR2 SNTAGT. Trimming stripped 3 bases from V and 4 bases from J, with 11 bases between. The CDR3 DNA is TGTGCCAGCAGTGAACGGAGGGGGTCAGATACGCAGTATTTT. Translation gives CASSERRGSDTQYF.

The rearrangement links TRBV5-8 to TRBJ2-5, with 9 positions matching TRBD1. V shed 5 bases and J 5 bases; nucleotides not matched to a gene: 4. This CDR3 is built from 13 residues. The germline CDR1 and CDR2 sequences are SGHTS and YDEGEE. This chain's CDR3 is CASRRTGGETQYF. The CDR3 bases are TGTGCCAGCAGACGCACAGGGGGCGAGACCCAGTACTTC.

The V and J genes are TRBV5-1 and TRBJ1-1, with D possibly matching TRBD1 (6 bases). There are 14 residues in the CDR3. The V gene lost 5 bases and the J gene lost 4 bases, with 15 bases spanning the gap. The germline CDR1 and CDR2 sequences are SGHRS and YFSETQ. The CDR3 region has the DNA TGCGCCAGCAGACTGGGCGGGGGCGGCACTGAAGCTTTCTTT. Translated, it gives CASRLGGGGTEAFF.

The chain has TRBV28 and TRBJ1-4; TRBD1 aligns across 8 bases. This CDR3 comprises 16 residues. Germline values: CDR1 MDHEN, CDR2 SYDVKM. With 4 bases clipped from V and 4 bases from J, the junction kept 8 bases outside the gene matches. The CDR3 DNA is TGTGCCAGCAGTTCGTTTCAGACAGGGGATAATGAAAAACTGTTTTTT. It is translated as CASSSFQTGDNEKLFF.

This clone was recorded once. This chain joins TRBV27 and TRBJ2-1, with 7 nucleotides matching TRBD1. There are 15 residues in the CDR3. CDR1 and CDR2 from the germline V gene are MNHEY and SMNVEV (reference sequence). V lost 4 bases and J lost 3; bases outside the gene matches: 6. The DNA for the CDR3 is TGTGCCAGCAGTTCCGGGACAGTTAACTACAATGAGCAGTTCTTC. It encodes CASSSGTVNYNEQFF.

A remark on this clone: Other nucleotide sequences in the sample specify the same CDR3. The gene calls are TRBV7-2 and TRBJ2-5, with TRBD2 identical over 7 bases. After removal of 1 base from V and 1 base from J, the junction contained 3 bases not matched to a gene. CDR1 and CDR2 from the germline V gene are SGHTA and FQGNSA. The CDR3 is 15 residues long. Here the CDR3 reads CASSLGGGPQETQYF. The CDR3 DNA follows: TGTGCCAGCAGCTTAGGGGGGGGTCCCCAAGAGACCCAGTACTTC. Variable domain in full (rest from reference TRBV7-2 and TRBJ2-5): GAGVSQSPSNKVTEKGKDVELRCDPISGHTALYWYRQSLGQGLEFLIYFQGNSAPDKSGLPSDRFSAERTGGSVSTLTIQRTQQEDSAVYLCASSLGGGPQETQYFGPGTRLLVL.

The J gene is TRBJ1-2, the V gene TRBV25-1, with a possible D match to TRBD1 (5 bases). V lost 4 bases, J lost 4 bases, and 10 bases lay in between. The CDR3 loop spans 13 amino acids. Per germline, CDR1 MGHDK and CDR2 SYGVNS. DNA for the CDR3: TGTGCCAGCAGTGCCCGGGACTCCTATGGCTACACCTTC. Translated, it gives CASSARDSYGYTF.

This chain joins TRBV21-1 and TRBJ2-7. TRBV21-1 is deemed a pseudogene. The CDR3 length is 14 residues. The CDR3 nucleotides are TGTGCCAGCAGCAAAGGGGACGGCTCCTACGAGCAGTACTTC. Its protein product is CASSKGDGSYEQYF.

The chain carries TRBV5-1 and TRBJ1-1, with 7 bases that match TRBD1. The CDR3 has 15 amino acids. Unmatched junction bases numbered 7, after V lost 0 bases and J lost 5 bases. CDR1 SGHRS and CDR2 YFSETQ come from the germline V gene. The CDR3 bases are TGCGCCAGCAGCTTGGTCAGGGGGGAATCGACTGAAGCTTTCTTT. This translates into CASSLVRGESTEAFF.

The V gene is TRBV6-5, the J gene TRBJ2-2; either TRBD1 or TRBD2 may fit D (5 bases each). Germline CDR1 and CDR2: MNHEY and SVGAGI. This CDR3 comprises 16 residues. Deletions cut 2 bases from V and 0 bases from J, with 10 bases between. CDR3 in DNA: TGTGCCAGCAGTTACGGGAGACAGCCGAACACCGGGGAGCTGTTTTTT. It translates to CASSYGRQPNTGELFF.